The clone carrying this T cell receptor beta chain was found once. The antigen remains unidentified. Some clones are missing from TCRdb's copy, which holds only in-frame ones; the method was immunoSEQ multiplex PCR. This repertoire shows more than 20,000 clones, roughly 84% found once; its top ten account for 15%. These data originate in a study of T cells in tuberculosis. Study-wide context: A South African cohort included IGRA-negative adolescents, latently infected IGRA-positive adolescents and adults with active tuberculosis. PBMC were archived before or within 7 days of starting treatment. Findings of the study overall: Cases with active tuberculosis were adults, while controls were adolescents.

V lost 2 bases and J lost 0; bases outside the gene matches: 2. There are 14 residues in the CDR3. CDR1 and CDR2 from the germline V gene are SGDLS and YYNGEE. Time point meaning: new active TB diagnosis, blood taken before or within 7 days of starting treatment. The genes are TRBV9 and TRBJ2-7, with 7 nucleotides matching TRBD2. The sequencing used PBMCs, collected at tuberculosis diagnosis. This TCR derives from an adult with tuberculosis. Written as DNA, the CDR3 is TGTGCCAGCAGCGTCGGGGACTACTCCTACGAGCAGTACTTC. Translation: CASSVGDYSYEQYF.